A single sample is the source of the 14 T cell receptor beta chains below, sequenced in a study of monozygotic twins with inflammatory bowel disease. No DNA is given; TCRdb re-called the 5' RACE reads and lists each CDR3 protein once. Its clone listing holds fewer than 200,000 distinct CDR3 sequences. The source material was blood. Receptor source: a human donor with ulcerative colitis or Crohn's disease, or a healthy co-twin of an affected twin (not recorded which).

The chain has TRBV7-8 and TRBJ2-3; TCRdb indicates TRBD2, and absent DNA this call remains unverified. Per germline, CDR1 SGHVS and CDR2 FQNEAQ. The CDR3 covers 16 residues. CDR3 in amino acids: CASSLRRLAEVDTQYF.

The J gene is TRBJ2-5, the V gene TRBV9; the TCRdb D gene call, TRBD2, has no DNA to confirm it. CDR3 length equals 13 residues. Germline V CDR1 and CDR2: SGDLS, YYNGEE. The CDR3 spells CASSRASQETQYF.

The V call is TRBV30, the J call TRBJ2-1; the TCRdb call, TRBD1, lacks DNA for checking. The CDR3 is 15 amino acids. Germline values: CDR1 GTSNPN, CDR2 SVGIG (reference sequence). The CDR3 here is CAWSTPYGEGNEQFF.

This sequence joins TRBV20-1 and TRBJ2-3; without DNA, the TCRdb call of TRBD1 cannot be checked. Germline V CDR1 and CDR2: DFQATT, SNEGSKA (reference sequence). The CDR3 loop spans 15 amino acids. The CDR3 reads CSASSWVQGKDTQYF.

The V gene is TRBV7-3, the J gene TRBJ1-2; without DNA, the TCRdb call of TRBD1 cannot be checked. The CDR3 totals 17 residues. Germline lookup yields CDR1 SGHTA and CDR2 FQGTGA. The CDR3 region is CASSLSPWDRGNYGYTF.

The CDR3 protein is CASRPEQGKAFF. The chain combines TRBV19 with TRBJ1-1; the D call from TCRdb, TRBD1, cannot be confirmed without DNA. The CDR3 extends over 12 amino acids. CDR1 is LNHDA and CDR2 is SQIVND in the germline V gene (reference sequence).

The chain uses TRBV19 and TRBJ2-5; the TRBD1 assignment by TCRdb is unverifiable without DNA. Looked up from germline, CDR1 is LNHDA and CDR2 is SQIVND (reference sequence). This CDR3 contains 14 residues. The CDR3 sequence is CASNLGQFQETQYF. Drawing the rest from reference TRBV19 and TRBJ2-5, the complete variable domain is DGGITQSPKYLFRKEGQNVTLSCEQNLNHDAMYWYRQDPGQGLRLIYYSQIVNDFQKGDIAEGYSVSREKKESFPLTVTSAQKNPTAFYLCASNLGQFQETQYFGPGTRLLVL.

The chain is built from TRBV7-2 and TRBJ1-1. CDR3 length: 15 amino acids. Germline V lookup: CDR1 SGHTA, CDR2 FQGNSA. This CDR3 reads CASSLIFGWNTEAFF. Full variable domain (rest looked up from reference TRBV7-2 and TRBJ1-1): GAGVSQSPSNKVTEKGKDVELRCDPISGHTALYWYRQSLGQGLEFLIYFQGNSAPDKSGLPSDRFSAERTGGSVSTLTIQRTQQEDSAVYLCASSLIFGWNTEAFFGQGTRLTVV.

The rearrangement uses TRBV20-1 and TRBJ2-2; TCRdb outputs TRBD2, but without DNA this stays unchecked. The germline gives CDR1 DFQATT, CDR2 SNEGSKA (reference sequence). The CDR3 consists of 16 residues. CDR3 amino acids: CSAPGLAGVYTGELFF.

CDR3 sequence reads: CASSTQRGLYGYTF. V is TRBV6-2 or TRBV6-3 and J is TRBJ1-2. Looked up from germline, CDR1 is MNHEY and CDR2 is SVGEGT. This CDR3 contains 14 residues.

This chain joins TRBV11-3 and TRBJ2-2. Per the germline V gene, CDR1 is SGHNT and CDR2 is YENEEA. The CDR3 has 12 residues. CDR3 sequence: CASSWDSGELFF.

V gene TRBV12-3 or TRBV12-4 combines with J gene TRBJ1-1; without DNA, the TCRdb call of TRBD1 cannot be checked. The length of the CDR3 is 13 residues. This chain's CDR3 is CASRARQGTEAFF.

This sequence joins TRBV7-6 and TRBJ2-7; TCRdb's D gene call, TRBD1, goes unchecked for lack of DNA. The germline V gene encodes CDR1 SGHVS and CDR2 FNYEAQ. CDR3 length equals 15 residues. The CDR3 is CASSQDRGSFYEQYF.

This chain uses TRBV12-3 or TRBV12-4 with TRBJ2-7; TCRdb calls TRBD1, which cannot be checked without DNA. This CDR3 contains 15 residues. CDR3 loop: CASSLGGDGSYEQYF.